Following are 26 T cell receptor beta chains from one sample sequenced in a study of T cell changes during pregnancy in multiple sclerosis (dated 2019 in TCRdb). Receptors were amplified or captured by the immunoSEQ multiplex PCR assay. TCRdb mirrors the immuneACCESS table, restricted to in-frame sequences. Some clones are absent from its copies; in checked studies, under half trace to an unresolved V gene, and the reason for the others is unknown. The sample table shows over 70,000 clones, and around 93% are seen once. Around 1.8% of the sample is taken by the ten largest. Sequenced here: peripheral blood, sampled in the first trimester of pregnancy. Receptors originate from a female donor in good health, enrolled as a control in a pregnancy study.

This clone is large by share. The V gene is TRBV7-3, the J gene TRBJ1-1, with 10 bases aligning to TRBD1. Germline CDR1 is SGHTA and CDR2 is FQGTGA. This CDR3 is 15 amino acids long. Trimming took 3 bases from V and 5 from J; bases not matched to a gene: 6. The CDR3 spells CASSFTTGGLTEAFF. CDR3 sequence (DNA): TGTGCCAGCAGCTTCACGACAGGGGGCCTTACTGAAGCTTTCTTT.

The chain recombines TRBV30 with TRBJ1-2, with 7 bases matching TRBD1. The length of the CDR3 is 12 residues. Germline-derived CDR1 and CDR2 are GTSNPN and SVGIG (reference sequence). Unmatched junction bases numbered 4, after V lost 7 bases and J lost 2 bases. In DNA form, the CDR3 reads TGTGCCTTCACACAGGGGAACTATGGCTACACCTTC. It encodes CAFTQGNYGYTF.

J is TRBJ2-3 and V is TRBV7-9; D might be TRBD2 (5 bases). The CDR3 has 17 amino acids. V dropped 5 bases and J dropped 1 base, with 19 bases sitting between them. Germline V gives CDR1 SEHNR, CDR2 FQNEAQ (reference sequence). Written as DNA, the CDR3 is TGTGCCAGCAGCCCTTGGGTCGTCCGGGATCGCACAGATACGCAGTATTTT. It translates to CASSPWVVRDRTDTQYF.

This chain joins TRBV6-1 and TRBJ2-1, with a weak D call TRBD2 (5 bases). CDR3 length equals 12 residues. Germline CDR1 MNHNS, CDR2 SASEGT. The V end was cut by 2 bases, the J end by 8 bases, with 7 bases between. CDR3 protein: CASSERRYEQFF. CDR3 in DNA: TGTGCCAGCAGTGAACGGAGGTATGAGCAGTTCTTC.

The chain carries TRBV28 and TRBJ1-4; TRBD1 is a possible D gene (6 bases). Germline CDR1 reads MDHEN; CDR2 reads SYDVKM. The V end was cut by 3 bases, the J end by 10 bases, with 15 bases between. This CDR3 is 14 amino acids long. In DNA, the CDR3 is TGTGCCAGCAGTTTGTGGGACAAGTCGGGAAAACTGTTTTTT. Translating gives CASSLWDKSGKLFF.

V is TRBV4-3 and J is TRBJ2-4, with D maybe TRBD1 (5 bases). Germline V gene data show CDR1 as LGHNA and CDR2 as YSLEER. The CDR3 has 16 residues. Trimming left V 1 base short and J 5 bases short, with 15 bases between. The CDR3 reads CASSQGQGRAQNIQYF. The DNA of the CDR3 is TGCGCCAGCAGCCAAGGTCAGGGAAGGGCCCAAAACATTCAGTACTTC.

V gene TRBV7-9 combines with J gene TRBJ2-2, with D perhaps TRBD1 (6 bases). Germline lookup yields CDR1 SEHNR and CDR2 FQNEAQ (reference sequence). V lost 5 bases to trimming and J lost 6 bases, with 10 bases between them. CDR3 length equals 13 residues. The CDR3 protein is CASSPRGSGELFF. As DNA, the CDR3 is TGTGCCAGCAGCCCCAGGGGATCCGGGGAGCTGTTTTTT.

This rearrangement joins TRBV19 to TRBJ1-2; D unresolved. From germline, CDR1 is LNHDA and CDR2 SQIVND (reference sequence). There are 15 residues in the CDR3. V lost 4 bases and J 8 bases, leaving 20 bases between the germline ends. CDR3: CASSKASQAPGGYTF. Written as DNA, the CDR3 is TGTGCCAGTAGTAAGGCCTCGCAAGCGCCGGGGGGCTACACCTTC.

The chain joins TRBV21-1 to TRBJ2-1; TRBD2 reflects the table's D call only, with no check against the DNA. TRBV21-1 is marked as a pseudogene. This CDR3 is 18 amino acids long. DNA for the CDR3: TGTGCCAGCAGCAAAGCAGAAGGAGACGGGGTTGTCTACAATGAGCAGTTCTTC. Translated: CASSKAEGDGVVYNEQFF.

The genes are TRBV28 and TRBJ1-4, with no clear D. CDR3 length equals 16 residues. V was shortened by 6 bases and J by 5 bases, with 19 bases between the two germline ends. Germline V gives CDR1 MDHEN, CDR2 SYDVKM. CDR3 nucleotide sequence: TGTGCCAGCAGCCTGCCCCTCGGGAGAGCAAATGAAAAACTGTTTTTT. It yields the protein CASSLPLGRANEKLFF.

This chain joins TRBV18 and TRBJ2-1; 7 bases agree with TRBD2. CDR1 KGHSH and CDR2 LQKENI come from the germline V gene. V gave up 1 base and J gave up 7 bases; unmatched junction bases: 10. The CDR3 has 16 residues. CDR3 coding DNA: TGTGCCAGCTCACCACGGGACTATCCACGGGAGAATGAGCAGTTCTTC. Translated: CASSPRDYPRENEQFF. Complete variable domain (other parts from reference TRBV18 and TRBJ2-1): NAGVMQNPRHLVRRRGQEARLRCSPMKGHSHVYWYRQLPEEGLKFMVYLQKENIIDESGMPKERFSAEFPKEGPSILRIQQVVRGDSAAYFCASSPRDYPRENEQFFGPGTRLTVL.

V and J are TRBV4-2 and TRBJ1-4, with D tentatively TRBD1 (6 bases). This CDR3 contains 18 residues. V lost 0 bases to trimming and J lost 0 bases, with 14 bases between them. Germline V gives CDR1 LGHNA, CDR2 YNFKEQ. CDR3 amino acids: CASSQDHVRGPTNEKLFF. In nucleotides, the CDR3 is TGTGCCAGCAGCCAAGATCACGTCAGGGGCCCAACTAATGAAAAACTGTTTTTT.

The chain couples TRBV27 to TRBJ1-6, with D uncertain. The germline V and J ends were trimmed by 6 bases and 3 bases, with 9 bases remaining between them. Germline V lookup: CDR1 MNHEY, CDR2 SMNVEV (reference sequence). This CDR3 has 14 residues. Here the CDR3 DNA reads TGTGCCAGCAGGGGAGACCTCTATAATTCACCCCTCCACTTT. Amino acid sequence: CASRGDLYNSPLHF.

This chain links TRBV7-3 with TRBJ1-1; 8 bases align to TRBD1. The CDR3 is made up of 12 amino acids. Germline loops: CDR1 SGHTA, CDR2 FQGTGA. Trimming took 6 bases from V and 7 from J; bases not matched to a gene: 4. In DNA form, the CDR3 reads TGTGCCAGCAGTCCAGGACAGGGTGAAGCTTTCTTT. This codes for CASSPGQGEAFF.

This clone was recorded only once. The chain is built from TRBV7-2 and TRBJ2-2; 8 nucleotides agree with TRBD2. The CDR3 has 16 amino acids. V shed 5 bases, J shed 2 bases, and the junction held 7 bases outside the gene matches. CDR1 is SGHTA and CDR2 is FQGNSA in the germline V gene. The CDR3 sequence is CASSRDTSGNTGELFF. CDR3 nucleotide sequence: TGTGCCAGCAGCAGAGATACTAGCGGCAACACCGGGGAGCTGTTTTTT. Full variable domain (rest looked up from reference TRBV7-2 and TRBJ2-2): GAGVSQSPSNKVTEKGKDVELRCDPISGHTALYWYRQSLGQGLEFLIYFQGNSAPDKSGLPSDRFSAERTGGSVSTLTIQRTQQEDSAVYLCASSRDTSGNTGELFFGEGSRLTVL.

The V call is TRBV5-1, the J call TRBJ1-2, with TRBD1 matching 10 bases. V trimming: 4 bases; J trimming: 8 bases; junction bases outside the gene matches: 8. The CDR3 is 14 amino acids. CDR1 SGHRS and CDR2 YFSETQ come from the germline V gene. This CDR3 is CASSATGGAGGYTF. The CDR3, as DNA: TGCGCCAGCAGCGCGACAGGGGGCGCAGGGGGCTACACCTTC. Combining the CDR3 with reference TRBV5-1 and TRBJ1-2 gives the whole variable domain KAGVTQTPRYLIKTRGQQVTLSCSPISGHRSVSWYQQTPGQGLQFLFEYFSETQRNKGNFPGRFSGRQFSNSRSEMNVSTLELGDSALYLCASSATGGAGGYTFGSGTRLTVV.

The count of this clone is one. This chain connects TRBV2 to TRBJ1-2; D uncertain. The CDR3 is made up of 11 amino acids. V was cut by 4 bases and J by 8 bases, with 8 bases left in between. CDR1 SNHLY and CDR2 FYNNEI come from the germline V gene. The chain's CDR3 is CASSAGGGYTF. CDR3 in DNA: TGTGCCAGCAGTGCTGGAGGAGGCTACACCTTC.

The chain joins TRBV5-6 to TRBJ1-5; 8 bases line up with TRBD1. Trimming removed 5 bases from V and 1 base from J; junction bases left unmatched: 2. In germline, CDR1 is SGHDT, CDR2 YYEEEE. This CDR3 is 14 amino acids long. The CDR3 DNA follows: TGTGCCAGCAGTTACAGGGGGAGCAATCAGCCCCAGCATTTT. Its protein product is CASSYRGSNQPQHF.

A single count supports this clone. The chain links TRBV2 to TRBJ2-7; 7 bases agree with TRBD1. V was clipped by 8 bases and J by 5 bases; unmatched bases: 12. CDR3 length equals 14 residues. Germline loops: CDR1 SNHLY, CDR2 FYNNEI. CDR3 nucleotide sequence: TGTGCCAGCCTTGCCACAGGGGTAGGAGACGAGCAGTACTTC. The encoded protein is CASLATGVGDEQYF.

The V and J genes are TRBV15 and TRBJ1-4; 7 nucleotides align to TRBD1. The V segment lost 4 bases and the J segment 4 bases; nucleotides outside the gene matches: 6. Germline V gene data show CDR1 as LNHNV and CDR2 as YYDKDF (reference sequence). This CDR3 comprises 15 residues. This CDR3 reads CATSTEGQINEKLFF. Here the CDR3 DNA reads TGTGCCACCAGCACAGAGGGACAGATTAATGAAAAACTGTTTTTT.

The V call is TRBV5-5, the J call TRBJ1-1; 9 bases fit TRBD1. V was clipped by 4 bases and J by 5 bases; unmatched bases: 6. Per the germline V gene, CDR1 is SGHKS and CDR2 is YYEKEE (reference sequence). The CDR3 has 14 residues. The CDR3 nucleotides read TGTGCCAGCAGCAACAGGGGGCTGTATACTGAAGCTTTCTTT. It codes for CASSNRGLYTEAFF.

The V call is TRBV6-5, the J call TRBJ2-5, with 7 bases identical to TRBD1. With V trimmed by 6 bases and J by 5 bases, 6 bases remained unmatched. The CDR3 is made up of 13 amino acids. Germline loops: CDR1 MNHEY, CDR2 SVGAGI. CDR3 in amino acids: CASREGARETQYF. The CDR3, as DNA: TGTGCCAGCAGAGAGGGGGCACGGGAGACCCAGTACTTC.

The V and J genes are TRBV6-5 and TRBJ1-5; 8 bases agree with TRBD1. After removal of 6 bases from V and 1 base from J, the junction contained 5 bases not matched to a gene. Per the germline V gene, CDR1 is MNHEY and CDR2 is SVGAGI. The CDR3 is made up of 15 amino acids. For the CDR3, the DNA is TGTGCCAGCAGCTATGCAGGGGGCAGCAATCAGCCCCAGCATTTT. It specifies CASSYAGGSNQPQHF.

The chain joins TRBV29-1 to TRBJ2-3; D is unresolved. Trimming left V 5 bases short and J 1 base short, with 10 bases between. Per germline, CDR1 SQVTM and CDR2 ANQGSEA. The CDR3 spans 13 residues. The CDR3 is CSVRSMGTDTQYF. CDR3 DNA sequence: TGCAGCGTTCGGTCCATGGGCACAGATACGCAGTATTTT.

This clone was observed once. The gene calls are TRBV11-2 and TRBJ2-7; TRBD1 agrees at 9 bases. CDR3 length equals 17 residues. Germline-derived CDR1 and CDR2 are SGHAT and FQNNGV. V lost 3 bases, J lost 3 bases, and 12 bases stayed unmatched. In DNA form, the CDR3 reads TGTGCCAGCAGCTTGAACTCCGGGACAGGGTTGGTCTACGAGCAGTACTTC. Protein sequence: CASSLNSGTGLVYEQYF.

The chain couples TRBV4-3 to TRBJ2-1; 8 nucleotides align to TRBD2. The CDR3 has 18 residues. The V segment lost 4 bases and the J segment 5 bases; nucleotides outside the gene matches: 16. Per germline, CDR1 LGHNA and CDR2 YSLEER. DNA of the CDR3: TGCGCCAGCAGCCTTTACCCGGGAGGGAGCGGGACCAACAATGAGCAGTTCTTC. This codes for CASSLYPGGSGTNNEQFF.